This record concerns one TCR beta chain sequence. Its antigen specificity is not known. No base quality information exists; no much larger clone differs at one position. The data derive from a study of blood T cells in healthy people across ages (dated by TCRdb to the mid-2010s). In the study overall: In model experiments, template switching captured about one uniquely barcoded TCR beta cDNA molecule for every two T cells. The study measured age-related changes in TCR beta repertoire diversity using deep sequencing normalized with unique cDNA molecular identifiers. Two additional independent replicas of 1 million unique cDNA reads from the same blood draw were analyzed for two donors (one aged 18 to 30 and one aged 80 or older). The donors were split into four age groups: young (average 16 years), middle-aged (nearly 40), aged (over 55) and long-lived (over 80). To avoid experimental bias, donors of different ages were spread randomly across the sequencing lanes. Results the study describes overall, beyond this receptor: Because the CMV infection status of the donors was unknown, age-related changes in expanded clonotypes may potentially have been confounded. Conclusive comparison of naive and antigen-experienced compartments was prevented by the profiling of bulk unsorted PBMCs. There was a strong correlation between observed TCR beta diversity and the percentage of naive T cells measured by flow cytometry. Compared with the aged group, more naive CD4+ T cells, fewer expanded clones and increased TCR diversity were shown by the long-lived group, suggesting age selection. Estimates of total diversity based on one million sequenced T cells were regarded as lower bounds and as underestimates. Observed TCR beta diversity per million T cells fell roughly linearly with age, and a significant reduction was already apparent by age around 40.

Library generation was performed with 5' RACE. The reads were generated on an Illumina HiSeq 2500. A second PCR of about 7 to 12 cycles was performed with a sample-barcoded 5' primer and a J-beta primer mix. A unique molecular identifier was introduced onto each TCR beta cDNA molecule by a template-switch 5' adaptor carrying 12 random nucleotides. At least 2.5 million CDR3-containing paired-end reads were obtained from each sample. All of the RNA was converted into first-strand cDNA using the Mint cDNA synthesis kit, with a TRBC-specific oligonucleotide serving as the primer. Following uracil-DNA glycosylase treatment, a first 18-cycle PCR with universal primers M1SS and BC2_uni_R was performed on all cDNA. Per the original workflow: For normalization, 1 million high-quality reads, each with a distinct molecular identifier, were randomly selected from each sample. Instead of being binned into consensus sequences, reads that shared molecular identifiers were thrown out. MiTCR, run with a Q25 quality threshold and the strictest error-elimination algorithm, handled CDR3 identification, clonotype clustering and error correction. A nonparametric unseen species model with Euler transformation was used to estimate a lower bound on total TCR beta diversity. TCRdb reran the public reads through fastp at Q25 and MiXCR, keeping productive beta chains. Entries are consolidated by CDR3 protein sequence, retaining the most common genes and DNA. The authors' filters were not applied to this entry. The table for this sample lists approximately 690,000 distinct CDR3 sequences; roughly three fifths of them were counted only once. The ten largest account for roughly 34% of the sample.

Systemically healthy Caucasian individuals from Russia, 35 to 50 in total and aged roughly 6 to 90 years, were included as donors. Ten milliliters of peripheral blood were drawn from each donor into EDTA-treated Vacutainer tubes. Ficoll-Paque density-gradient centrifugation was used to isolate PBMCs, with at least 6.5 million per sample. Trizol reagent was used to extract total RNA from PBMCs, with at least 6 micrograms per sample. The percentages of naive CD45RAhigh/CD27high T cells were determined by flow cytometry on a PBMC aliquot from every donor. For CDR1 and CDR2, the germline V gene lists MGHRA and YSYEKL. Including cysteine and phenylalanine, the CDR3 has 13 amino acids. CDR3 DNA only is kept here, 39 bases in frame from base 1. The junction carries 7 bases between V and J, which are trimmed by 0 bases and 5 bases respectively.

The rearrangement combines TRBV4-1 with TRBJ1-1; TRBD1 is a possible D gene, resting on 5 matching bases. Sequencing was carried out using blood. This clonotype originated in a man between 60 and 75 years old in good health. The CDR3 loop reads CASSQDGGTEAFF. The DNA sequence follows: TGCGCCAGCAGCCAAGATGGGGGAACTGAAGCTTTCTTT.